This is a list of T cell receptor beta chains from one sample in a study of cytomegalovirus exposure and HLA in healthy donors. The data were produced by immunoSEQ multiplex PCR, yet TCRdb's version contains in-frame clones alone and is incomplete. The sample lists roughly 140,000 clones; over 70% were seen once. The sequenced sample was PBMCs. The receptors were gathered from a male donor in good health and CMV-seronegative. CDR3s include the opening cysteine and the closing phenylalanine or tryptophan. A D gene is named only where the DNA matches it firmly. Part of the rows lack a size; the others show once, few, many or a class for expanded clones.

J: TRBJ2-5
size: .
length: 15
V: TRBV7-3
D: .
CDR3: CASSLIGGAGETQYF
DNA: TGTGCCAGCAGCTTAATTGGGGGGGCAGGAGAGACCCAGTACTTC

J: TRBJ2-1
size: .
length: 16
V: TRBV4-1
D: .
CDR3: CASSQDPSSSYNEQFF
DNA: TGCGCCAGCAGCCAAGATCCTAGCTCCTCCTACAATGAGCAGTTCTTC

J: TRBJ2-7
size: few
length: 16
V: TRBV5-6
D: TRBD2
CDR3: CASSLGGSGRAYEQYF
DNA: TGTGCCAGCAGCTTGGGTGGGAGCGGGAGGGCCTACGAGCAGTACTTC

J: TRBJ2-3
size: once
length: 18
V: TRBV5-8
D: TRBD2
CDR3: CASSLPGLAGVSTDTQYF
DNA: TGTGCCAGCAGCCTGCCAGGACTAGCGGGAGTGAGCACAGATACGCAGTATTTT

J: TRBJ1-2
size: .
length: 12
V: TRBV30
D: TRBD1
CDR3: CAWSPGTGGYPF
DNA: TGTGCCTGGAGTCCGGGGACAGGGGGCTACCCCTTC

J: TRBJ1-4
size: .
length: 13
V: TRBV18
D: .
CDR3: CASSREVNEKLFF
DNA: TGTGCCAGCTCACGGGAGGTTAATGAAAAACTGTTTTTT

J: TRBJ1-1
size: .
length: 13
V: TRBV10-1
D: .
CDR3: CASSPRFSGEAFF
DNA: TGCGCCAGCAGCCCCAGGTTCTCGGGAGAAGCTTTCTTT

J: TRBJ2-7
size: .
length: 13
V: TRBV7-9
D: .
CDR3: CASSYSLLREQYF
DNA: TGTGCCAGCAGCTATTCCCTACTACGAGAGCAGTACTTC

J: TRBJ2-7
size: .
length: 13
V: TRBV6-1
D: .
CDR3: CASRDSSSYEQYF
DNA: TGTGCCAGCAGAGACTCAAGCTCCTACGAGCAGTACTTC

J: TRBJ2-5
size: .
length: 15
V: TRBV6-5
D: .
CDR3: CASSNTRGLQETQYF
DNA: TGTGCCAGCAGTAACACCCGGGGGTTACAAGAGACCCAGTACTTC

J: TRBJ1-2
size: .
length: 15
V: TRBV6-1
D: .
CDR3: CASSEAGAYNYGYTF
DNA: TGTGCCAGCAGTGAGGCAGGGGCCTATAACTATGGCTACACCTTC

J: TRBJ2-7
size: .
length: 13
V: TRBV19
D: .
CDR3: CAREGLLSYEQYF
DNA: TGTGCCAGGGAGGGTCTTTTATCCTACGAGCAGTACTTC

J: TRBJ2-7
size: .
length: 13
V: TRBV6-5
D: TRBD1
CDR3: CASSRDRYFEQYF
DNA: TGTGCCAGCAGCAGGGACAGATACTTCGAGCAGTACTTC

J: TRBJ1-1
size: .
length: 16
V: TRBV19
D: .
CDR3: CASSIDPGTLNTEAFF
DNA: TGTGCCAGTAGTATAGATCCCGGGACACTAAACACTGAAGCTTTCTTT

J: TRBJ2-7
size: few
length: 14
V: TRBV19
D: TRBD1
CDR3: CASQKPGQGYEQYF
DNA: TGTGCCAGCCAAAAGCCGGGACAGGGCTACGAGCAGTACTTC

J: TRBJ2-3
size: .
length: 15
V: TRBV6-6
D: .
CDR3: CASKIDLATADTQYF
DNA: TGTGCCAGCAAAATTGACCTAGCTACGGCAGATACGCAGTATTTT

J: TRBJ2-1
size: few
length: 16
V: TRBV7-3
D: TRBD2
CDR3: CASSLTSGRAYNEQFF
DNA: TGTGCCAGCAGCTTAACTAGCGGGAGGGCCTACAATGAGCAGTTCTTC

J: TRBJ1-4
size: .
length: 14
V: TRBV10-3
D: TRBD1
CDR3: CAISKGASNEKLFF
DNA: TGTGCCATCAGCAAGGGGGCGTCTAATGAAAAACTGTTTTTT

J: TRBJ2-5
size: .
length: 15
V: TRBV19
D: .
CDR3: CASSAGADYQETQYF
DNA: TGTGCCAGTAGCGCGGGGGCGGATTACCAAGAGACCCAGTACTTC

J: TRBJ2-3
size: .
length: 16
V: TRBV5-4
D: TRBD2
CDR3: CASSVTSGAGTDTQYF
DNA: TGTGCCAGCAGCGTGACTAGCGGGGCGGGCACAGATACGCAGTATTTT

J: TRBJ1-6
size: .
length: 13
V: TRBV5-1
D: .
CDR3: CASSLGGVGPLHF
DNA: TGCGCCAGCAGCCTCGGGGGGGTAGGGCCCCTCCACTTT

J: TRBJ1-1
size: few
length: 12
V: TRBV30
D: .
CDR3: CAWSVHNYEAFF
DNA: TGTGCCTGGAGTGTACATAACTATGAAGCTTTCTTT

J: TRBJ1-1
size: .
length: 15
V: TRBV4-3
D: TRBD1
CDR3: CASSQDTGGPTEAFF
DNA: TGCGCCAGCAGCCAAGATACAGGGGGCCCTACTGAGGCTTTCTTT

J: TRBJ2-7
size: .
length: 14
V: TRBV6-5
D: TRBD2
CDR3: CASSRGTSGDEQYF
DNA: TGTGCCAGCTCGCGGGGGACTAGCGGCGACGAGCAGTACTTC

J: TRBJ2-7
size: .
length: 14
V: TRBV5-4
D: TRBD1
CDR3: CASSSGQGNYEQYF
DNA: TGTGCCAGCAGCTCAGGACAGGGCAACTACGAGCAGTACTTC

J: TRBJ2-3
size: .
length: 17
V: TRBV9
D: TRBD1
CDR3: CASSVRTGPGGTDTQYF
DNA: TGTGCCAGCAGCGTACGGACAGGCCCAGGGGGCACAGATACGCAGTATTTT

J: TRBJ2-7
size: .
length: 14
V: TRBV6-5
D: .
CDR3: CASSYMQSSYEQYF
DNA: TGTGCCAGCAGTTACATGCAGTCCTCCTACGAGCAGTACTTC

J: TRBJ2-7
size: .
length: 14
V: TRBV2
D: .
CDR3: CASSEPRQVREQYF
DNA: TGTGCCAGCAGTGAACCGAGACAGGTCCGCGAGCAGTACTTC

J: TRBJ2-3
size: .
length: 16
V: TRBV9
D: TRBD2
CDR3: CASSVGLAASTDTQYF
DNA: TGTGCCAGCAGCGTAGGGCTAGCGGCTAGCACAGATACGCAGTATTTT

J: TRBJ1-2
size: .
length: 20
V: TRBV21-1
D: .
CDR3: CASSKSARTTLPTGARGYTF
DNA: TGTGCCAGCAGCAAATCCGCAAGGACGACCCTACCGACAGGGGCGAGGGGCTACACCTTC

J: TRBJ2-3
size: .
length: 16
V: TRBV14
D: TRBD2
CDR3: CASSPWTSGSSDTQYF
DNA: TGTGCCAGCAGCCCCTGGACTAGCGGGTCGTCAGATACGCAGTATTTT

J: TRBJ2-2
size: .
length: 18
V: TRBV7-3
D: .
CDR3: CASSPTRVGRMNTGELFF
DNA: TGTGCCAGCAGCCCCACCCGAGTGGGCAGGATGAACACCGGGGAGCTGTTTTTT

J: TRBJ2-2
size: .
length: 14
V: TRBV5-1
D: .
CDR3: CASSLVQNTGELFF
DNA: TGCGCCAGCAGCTTGGTTCAGAACACCGGGGAGCTGTTTTTT

J: TRBJ1-2
size: .
length: 13
V: TRBV9
D: .
CDR3: CASSPSGNYGYTF
DNA: TGTGCCAGCAGCCCTAGCGGAAACTATGGCTACACCTTC

J: TRBJ2-3
size: .
length: 15
V: TRBV7-2
D: .
CDR3: CASSTGLGSPDTQYF
DNA: TGTGCCAGCAGCACTGGATTGGGCTCACCAGATACGCAGTATTTT

J: TRBJ1-5
size: .
length: 15
V: TRBV7-9
D: TRBD1
CDR3: CASSPGTGGGQPQHF
DNA: TGTGCCAGCAGCCCAGGTACAGGGGGCGGGCAGCCCCAGCATTTT

J: TRBJ1-3
size: few
length: 16
V: TRBV21-1
D: .
CDR3: CASNWVRDRGRGTIYF
DNA: TGTGCCAGCAACTGGGTCCGGGACAGGGGGCGCGGCACCATATATTTT

J: TRBJ2-7
size: .
length: 14
V: TRBV7-7
D: TRBD1
CDR3: CASSRQQGAKEQYF
DNA: TGTGCTAGCAGCCGACAACAGGGGGCTAAAGAGCAGTACTTC

J: TRBJ2-5
size: once
length: 13
V: TRBV2
D: .
CDR3: CASSGLAEETQYF
DNA: TGTGCCAGCAGTGGCCTCGCGGAGGAGACCCAGTACTTC

J: TRBJ2-5
size: .
length: 15
V: TRBV4-1
D: TRBD2
CDR3: CASAPGLASQETQYF
DNA: TGCGCCAGCGCCCCGGGACTAGCCTCCCAAGAGACCCAGTACTTC

J: TRBJ1-4
size: .
length: 14
V: TRBV25-1
D: .
CDR3: CASSRGGWDEKLFF
DNA: TGTGCCAGCAGCCGGGGGGGCTGGGATGAAAAACTGTTTTTT